Each of the 10 T cell receptor beta chains below was sequenced from the same sample in a study of regulatory T cells in long-lasting Graves disease. CDR3 regions were amplified by Arm-PCR using iRepertoire HTBI primers to build TCR beta libraries. TCRdb reanalysed the multiplex PCR reads using MiXCR and keeps one entry per CDR3 protein. The sample records about 340,000 distinct CDR3 sequences, roughly a fifth being singletons. Time point of the sample: persistent/refractory GD, antithyroid drugs over 5 years with positive TRAb. Researchers made the TCR library from RNA that was extracted from PBMCs. Sample: peripheral blood mononuclear cells (PBMCs), taken when the disease was refractory, from a patient treated with antithyroid drugs. These TCRs come from a female donor with Graves disease.

The sample holds many counts of this clonotype. The rearrangement joins TRBV3-1 to TRBJ1-2; 11 nucleotides agree with TRBD1. The CDR3 is 14 residues long. Trimming removed 7 bases from V and 4 bases from J; junction bases left unmatched: 5. Germline assignment: CDR1 LGHDT and CDR2 YNNKEL (reference sequence). This CDR3 is CASTRTGGGYGYTF. CDR3 sequence (DNA): TGTGCCAGCACCAGGACAGGGGGCGGCTATGGCTACACCTTC.

This clonotype showed up many times. The rearrangement uses TRBV18 and TRBJ1-2; weak D call: TRBD1 (5 bases). The germline CDR1 and CDR2 sequences are KGHSH and LQKENI. The V and J ends lost 6 bases and 2 bases respectively, with 10 bases between them. This CDR3 has 13 amino acids. The CDR3 nucleotides are TGTGCCAGCTCTCCGGACAAGAACTATGGCTACACCTTC. Protein: CASSPDKNYGYTF.

The chain links TRBV4-1 to TRBJ1-6; the match to TRBD1 covers 8 bases. Germline values: CDR1 MGHRA, CDR2 YSYEKL. The CDR3 sequence is 16 residues long. J lost 7 bases, V lost 5 bases, and 10 bases had no gene match. CDR3 protein: CASSSNRGRENSPLHF. Here the CDR3 DNA reads TGCGCCAGCAGCTCCAACAGGGGGAGGGAGAATTCACCCCTCCACTTT.

This clonotype was seen a few times. The chain recombines TRBV20-1 with TRBJ2-3; no clear D. The ends were cut back, 6 bases at V and 1 base at J, with 14 bases in the middle. The CDR3 contains 14 residues. The germline CDR1 and CDR2 sequences are DFQATT and SNEGSKA (reference sequence). Written as DNA, the CDR3 is TGCAGTGCGCCAGAAGCGACTGGCACAGATACGCAGTATTTT. As protein: CSAPEATGTDTQYF.

This clonotype was counted once. The chain employs TRBV2 and TRBJ2-2; 9 positions agree with TRBD2. CDR3 length equals 15 residues. Germline V CDR1 and CDR2: SNHLY, FYNNEI. J lost 1 base, V lost 6 bases, and 3 bases had no gene match. CDR3 in DNA: TGTGCCAGCAGCCGACTAGCGGTGAACACCGGGGAGCTGTTTTTT. Its protein product is CASSRLAVNTGELFF.

This rearrangement joins TRBV6-1 to TRBJ2-5, with TRBD1 identical over 8 bases. The CDR3 is made up of 13 amino acids. Per germline, CDR1 MNHNS and CDR2 SASEGT. The V and J ends lost 6 bases and 4 bases, in that order; junction bases with no gene match: 4. The CDR3 DNA sequence: TGTGCCAGCAGGACAGGGGCCCCAGAGACCCAGTACTTC. This encodes CASRTGAPETQYF.

At least ten counts were recorded for this clonotype. V and J are TRBV12-3 or TRBV12-4 and TRBJ1-2; possibly TRBD1 for D (5 bases). The V end was cut by 5 bases, the J end by 7 bases, with 17 bases between. The length of the CDR3 is 14 residues. CDR3 amino acids: CASSILGTRGGYTF. The CDR3, as DNA: TGTGCCAGCAGTATACTCGGGACTCGGGGTGGCTACACCTTC.

This clonotype occurred a few times. The rearrangement joins TRBV19 to TRBJ2-2; TRBD2 matches at 12 bases. The CDR3 has 17 residues. Germline V gene lookup returns CDR1 LNHDA and CDR2 SQIVND (reference sequence). V dropped 5 bases and J dropped 5; count of bases not matched to a gene: 9. The CDR3 reads CASSATSGGPRTGELFF. DNA for the CDR3: TGTGCCAGTAGTGCAACTAGCGGGGGGCCTCGAACCGGGGAGCTGTTTTTT.

The V gene is TRBV6-1, the J gene TRBJ1-5; D remains ambiguous. Germline CDR1 MNHNS, CDR2 SASEGT. V shed 7 bases and J shed 3 bases, with 16 bases lying between them. This CDR3 has 15 residues. DNA for the CDR3: TGTGCCAGCAAACCGGAAGGGCAGCTCAATCAGCCCCAGCATTTT. Amino acids: CASKPEGQLNQPQHF.

The sample holds many counts of this clonotype. The chain recombines TRBV3-1 with TRBJ1-1; D call uncertain. CDR1 is LGHDT and CDR2 is YNNKEL in the germline V gene (reference sequence). The V end lost 0 bases, the J end lost 4 bases, and 6 bases lay between the germline ends. The CDR3 totals 13 residues. CDR3 sequence (DNA): TGTGCCAGCAGCCAAGACCGGGGCACTGAAGCTTTCTTT. Its protein is CASSQDRGTEAFF.